Below are 29 T cell receptor beta chains sequenced from a single sample in a study of blood T cell repertoires in COVID-19. The data were produced by immunoSEQ multiplex PCR, yet TCRdb's version contains in-frame clones alone and is incomplete. The repertoire holds more than 150,000 clones, with 65% to 90% as singletons. Sequenced sample: peripheral blood. The receptor source for this set is a man between 60 and 70 years old with acute or convalescent COVID-19.

The chain uses TRBV5-6 and TRBJ2-1; D might be TRBD1 (6 bases). V was clipped by 6 bases and J by 7 bases, with 14 bases between them. The CDR3 totals 13 residues. Looked up from germline, CDR1 is SGHDT and CDR2 is YYEEEE. In DNA, the CDR3 is TGTGCCAGCACCCAGATCAGGGGTAATGAGCAGTTCTTC. It yields the protein CASTQIRGNEQFF.

The V gene is TRBV7-9, the J gene TRBJ1-1; possibly TRBD1 for D (6 bases). CDR3 length equals 14 residues. The V end lost 5 bases, the J end lost 1 base, and 11 bases lay between the germline ends. The V gene's germline CDR1 is SEHNR and CDR2 FQNEAQ (reference sequence). The CDR3 region is CASSPRGGNTEAFF. For the CDR3, the DNA is TGTGCCAGCAGCCCTAGAGGGGGGAACACTGAAGCTTTCTTT.

This chain uses TRBV28 with TRBJ2-1; 8 bases are shared with TRBD2. The germline V gene encodes CDR1 MDHEN and CDR2 SYDVKM. With V trimmed by 6 bases and J by 12 bases, 13 bases remained unmatched. The CDR3 sequence is 14 residues long. Written as DNA, the CDR3 is TGTGCCAGCAGCCCACCGGGACTAGTGAGAGTGCAGTTCTTC. Translating it yields CASSPPGLVRVQFF.

V usage is TRBV6-5 and J usage is TRBJ2-2; D is possibly TRBD1 (5 bases). Germline V gene sequence: CDR1 MNHEY, CDR2 SVGAGI. V lost 6 bases and J 0 bases, leaving 11 bases between the germline ends. The CDR3 covers 15 residues. In nucleotides, the CDR3 is TGTGCCAGCAGACCTTGGACAACGAACACCGGGGAGCTGTTTTTT. The encoded protein is CASRPWTTNTGELFF.

V and J are TRBV12-3 or TRBV12-4 and TRBJ1-2, with D unresolved. CDR3 length equals 12 residues. Trimming pared 5 bases from V and 8 bases from J, leaving 12 bases between. CDR3 bases: TGTGCCAGCAGTATTACAGTTGGGGGCTACACCTTC. Its translation: CASSITVGGYTF.

The V gene is TRBV9, the J gene TRBJ2-1; 7 bases fit TRBD2. Trimming took 5 bases from V and 1 from J; bases not matched to a gene: 6. The CDR3 has 15 residues. Germline loops: CDR1 SGDLS, CDR2 YYNGEE. The CDR3, as DNA: TGTGCCAGCAGGGGGACGGGAGGATCCTACAATGAGCAGTTCTTC. Its translation: CASRGTGGSYNEQFF.

V gene TRBV28 combines with J gene TRBJ2-3, with 8 bases lining up with TRBD1. Looked up from germline, CDR1 is MDHEN and CDR2 is SYDVKM. With 5 bases clipped from V and 3 bases from J, the junction kept 13 bases outside the gene matches. The CDR3 extends over 17 amino acids. CDR3 protein: CASSGYLGQEETDTQYF. The CDR3 DNA is TGTGCCAGCAGTGGATACTTGGGACAGGAGGAAACAGATACGCAGTATTTT. The full variable domain, with the rest looked up from reference TRBV28 and TRBJ2-3, is DVKVTQSSRYLVKRTGEKVFLECVQDMDHENMFWYRQDPGLGLRLIYFSYDVKMKEKGDIPEGYSVSREKKERFSLILESASTNQTSMYLCASSGYLGQEETDTQYFGPGTRLTVL.

This clone was seen a single time. The rearrangement joins TRBV5-1 to TRBJ1-2; 9 nucleotides agree with TRBD1. This CDR3 contains 14 residues. The ends lost 4 bases at V and 1 base at J; junction bases unmatched: 2. CDR1 and CDR2 from the germline V gene are SGHRS and YFSETQ. CDR3 nucleotide sequence: TGCGCCAGCAGCCCGACAGGGGGTAACTATGGCTACACCTTC. Translated: CASSPTGGNYGYTF. Complete variable domain (other parts from reference TRBV5-1 and TRBJ1-2): KAGVTQTPRYLIKTRGQQVTLSCSPISGHRSVSWYQQTPGQGLQFLFEYFSETQRNKGNFPGRFSGRQFSNSRSEMNVSTLELGDSALYLCASSPTGGNYGYTFGSGTRLTVV.

CDR3 sequence reads: CAWSKQGAVYEQYF. CDR3 in DNA: TGTGCCTGGAGTAAACAGGGGGCAGTGTACGAGCAGTACTTC. This chain joins TRBV30 and TRBJ2-7; 9 bases are a match to TRBD1. From germline, CDR1 is GTSNPN and CDR2 SVGIG (reference sequence). The CDR3 is 14 amino acids. After removal of 2 bases from V and 4 bases from J, the junction contained 6 bases not matched to a gene.

The chain uses TRBV28 and TRBJ2-7, with 8 bases fitting TRBD1. Losses at the gene ends were 4 bases for V and 3 bases for J; bases not matched to a gene: 8. CDR3 length: 15 residues. Per the germline V gene, CDR1 is MDHEN and CDR2 is SYDVKM. DNA for the CDR3: TGTGCCAGCAGTTCTCCCCCCACAGGGGGCTACGAGCAGTACTTC. Translated, it gives CASSSPPTGGYEQYF. The full variable domain, completed using reference TRBV28 and TRBJ2-7, is DVKVTQSSRYLVKRTGEKVFLECVQDMDHENMFWYRQDPGLGLRLIYFSYDVKMKEKGDIPEGYSVSREKKERFSLILESASTNQTSMYLCASSSPPTGGYEQYFGPGTRLTVT.

The chain combines TRBV6-5 with TRBJ2-1; D is perhaps TRBD1 (6 bases). The CDR3 totals 15 residues. The germline CDR1 and CDR2 sequences are MNHEY and SVGAGI. Trimming took 10 bases from V and 0 from J, leaving 16 bases between them. In DNA, the CDR3 is TGTGCCACCAACATACAGGGTCGCTCCTACAATGAGCAGTTCTTC. It is translated as CATNIQGRSYNEQFF.

The V call is TRBV20-1, the J call TRBJ2-7; 7 nucleotides match TRBD2. J gave up 9 bases and V 6 bases, and 8 bases lay outside the gene matches. Germline V gene data show CDR1 as DFQATT and CDR2 as SNEGSKA (reference sequence). The CDR3 length is 11 residues. CDR3 sequence (DNA): TGCAGTGCCCGGGACTACCAAGGGCAGTACTTC. Translated: CSARDYQGQYF.

This clone showed up just a few times. The J gene is TRBJ1-2, the V gene TRBV9; no clear D. The CDR3 totals 16 residues. The V end lost 4 bases, the J end lost 0 bases, and 16 bases lay between the germline ends. Looked up from germline, CDR1 is SGDLS and CDR2 is YYNGEE. For the CDR3, the DNA is TGTGCCAGCAGCCCGCCTGGAGGCGGGACTAACTATGGCTACACCTTC. It translates to CASSPPGGGTNYGYTF.

The chain uses TRBV7-3 and TRBJ2-4; D gene uncertain. Germline CDR1 SGHTA, CDR2 FQGTGA. The CDR3 contains 13 residues. V dropped 1 base and J dropped 8 bases, with 9 bases sitting between them. DNA of the CDR3: TGTGCCAGCAGCTTAAGTAAGGCGGACATTCAGTACTTC. Translating it yields CASSLSKADIQYF. The full variable domain, its missing parts supplied by reference TRBV7-3 and TRBJ2-4, is GAGVSQTPSNKVTEKGKYVELRCDPISGHTALYWYRQSLGQGPEFLIYFQGTGAADDSGLPNDRFFAVRPEGSVSTLKIQRTERGDSAVYLCASSLSKADIQYFGAGTRLSVL.

The V call is TRBV2, the J call TRBJ1-2, with a tentative D call TRBD1 (6 bases). Germline CDR1 and CDR2: SNHLY and FYNNEI. This CDR3 is 15 amino acids long. Trimming took off 6 bases at V and 2 bases at J, with 16 bases between the two ends. The CDR3 nucleotides are TGTGCCAGCAGGAAGCATCGCCAGGGGAACTATGGCTACACCTTC. Its translation: CASRKHRQGNYGYTF.

The chain recombines TRBV7-3 with TRBJ2-1, with 8 bases identical to TRBD1. Germline CDR1 reads SGHTA; CDR2 reads FQGTGA. There are 14 residues in the CDR3. Losses at the gene ends were 1 base for V and 7 bases for J; bases not matched to a gene: 3. The CDR3 coding sequence is TGTGCCAGCAGCTTAATAACAGGGGGAAATGAGCAGTTCTTC. Its protein product is CASSLITGGNEQFF.

A word on this clone: A junction boundary mismatches the germline segment, possibly from a read error. The gene calls are TRBV5-1 and TRBJ1-2, with 12 bases lining up with TRBD1. The CDR3 is made up of 13 amino acids. Germline CDR1 reads SGHRS; CDR2 reads YFSETQ. For the CDR3, the DNA is TGCGCCAGCAGCTTGGAGGGACAGGGGGCAAGATCCTTC. Protein: CASSLEGQGARSF.

Concerning this clone: Other nucleotide sequences in the sample specify the same CDR3. The chain combines TRBV20-1 with TRBJ1-1; D is possibly TRBD1 (6 bases). The V gene lost 0 bases and the J gene lost 11 bases, with 10 bases spanning the gap. This CDR3 spans 11 amino acids. Germline lookup yields CDR1 DFQATT and CDR2 SNEGSKA (reference sequence). The CDR3 sequence: CSARDEGVAFF. Written as DNA, the CDR3 is TGCAGTGCTAGAGACGAGGGGGTTGCTTTCTTT.

V is TRBV6-5 and J is TRBJ2-3, with TRBD1 identical over 8 bases. Germline V gene lookup returns CDR1 MNHEY and CDR2 SVGAGI. V lost 2 bases and J lost 11; bases outside the gene matches: 6. This CDR3 has 13 residues. The CDR3 nucleotides are TGTGCCAGCAGTTACAGACAGGGGTTAGTGCAGTATTTT. Its protein product is CASSYRQGLVQYF.

The genes are TRBV5-5 and TRBJ1-6; TRBD1 might be the D (5 bases). Germline-derived CDR1 and CDR2 are SGHKS and YYEKEE (reference sequence). This CDR3 has 16 amino acids. The V and J ends lost 3 bases and 2 bases respectively, with 12 bases between them. The CDR3 protein is CASSSRAGAYNSPLHF. The DNA for the CDR3 is TGTGCCAGCAGCTCCAGGGCTGGGGCCTATAATTCACCCCTCCACTTT.

This clone was observed a few times. The chain is built from TRBV7-3 and TRBJ1-2; the match to TRBD1 covers 10 bases. This CDR3 contains 13 residues. Germline V gene lookup returns CDR1 SGHTA and CDR2 FQGTGA. The trim removed 3 bases at V and 8 bases at J, leaving 3 bases unmatched. The CDR3 DNA reads as TGTGCCAGCAGCTTCGGACAGGGGGGAGGCTACACCTTC. This codes for CASSFGQGGGYTF.

The rearrangement uses TRBV5-1 and TRBJ2-2; 9 bases fit TRBD1. CDR1 and CDR2 from the germline V gene are SGHRS and YFSETQ. With V trimmed by 2 bases and J by 4 bases, 3 bases remained unmatched. This CDR3 has 15 residues. CDR3 nucleotide sequence: TGCGCCAGCAGCTTTCGGACAGGGGTCACCGGGGAGCTGTTTTTT. It encodes CASSFRTGVTGELFF.

The gene calls are TRBV3-1 (or the pseudogene TRBV3-2) and TRBJ1-1, with D possibly TRBD1 on 6 matching bases. V was trimmed by 2 bases and J by 4 bases, leaving 17 bases between them. CDR3 length equals 16 residues. Germline values: CDR1 LGHDT, CDR2 YNNKEL (reference sequence). CDR3 residues: CASSQREGVRGTEAFF. The CDR3 nucleotides are TGTGCCAGCAGCCAACGAGAGGGGGTGAGGGGCACTGAAGCTTTCTTT.

This chain connects TRBV19 to TRBJ1-1, with D perhaps TRBD1 (5 bases). CDR3 length: 14 amino acids. The V end was cut by 7 bases, the J end by 4 bases, with 16 bases between. Per germline, CDR1 LNHDA and CDR2 SQIVND (reference sequence). The DNA of the CDR3 is TGTGCCAGTACTAGGGGCGGGGTGGCCACTGAAGCTTTCTTT. The encoded protein is CASTRGGVATEAFF. Filled out from reference TRBV19 and TRBJ1-1, the complete variable domain reads DGGITQSPKYLFRKEGQNVTLSCEQNLNHDAMYWYRQDPGQGLRLIYYSQIVNDFQKGDIAEGYSVSREKKESFPLTVTSAQKNPTAFYLCASTRGGVATEAFFGQGTRLTVV.

The rearrangement links TRBV30 to TRBJ1-4, with D tentatively TRBD1 (5 bases). Germline V gene data show CDR1 as GTSNPN and CDR2 as SVGIG (reference sequence). CDR3 length: 15 amino acids. V dropped 2 bases and J dropped 0 bases, with 10 bases sitting between them. In nucleotides, the CDR3 is TGTGCCTGGAGTTCAAGGGGTCCAACTAATGAAAAACTGTTTTTT. Translated, it gives CAWSSRGPTNEKLFF.

This clone was counted once. The chain links TRBV6-5 to TRBJ1-2, with TRBD1 matching 8 bases. CDR1 and CDR2 from the germline V gene are MNHEY and SVGAGI. This CDR3 spans 15 amino acids. V lost 2 bases, J lost 2 bases, and 4 bases stayed unmatched. The CDR3, as DNA: TGTGCCAGCAGTTACGGGGCAGGGGGCAACTATGGCTACACCTTC. Translation gives CASSYGAGGNYGYTF.

The rearrangement joins TRBV6-5 to TRBJ2-7; D is uncertain. Germline V lookup: CDR1 MNHEY, CDR2 SVGAGI. V shed 8 bases and J shed 0 bases, with 17 bases lying between them. CDR3 length: 15 residues. CDR3 sequence reads: CASSLNSAYSYEQYF. The CDR3 nucleotides read TGTGCCAGCTCGTTAAATTCAGCGTACTCCTACGAGCAGTACTTC.

The rearrangement links TRBV19 to TRBJ2-3; TRBD2 matches at 11 bases. Per the germline V gene, CDR1 is LNHDA and CDR2 is SQIVND (reference sequence). This CDR3 is built from 16 residues. The V gene end was trimmed by 4 bases and the J gene end by 1 base; junction bases not matched to a gene: 4. DNA of the CDR3: TGTGCCAGTAGTAGCCAGGGACTAGCGGGCACAGATACGCAGTATTTT. Amino acids: CASSSQGLAGTDTQYF.

The V and J genes are TRBV27 and TRBJ1-5; 7 nucleotides agree with TRBD1. V trimming: 5 bases; J trimming: 6 bases; junction bases outside the gene matches: 13. There are 16 residues in the CDR3. Germline V CDR1 and CDR2: MNHEY, SMNVEV (reference sequence). The CDR3 DNA follows: TGTGCCAGCAGTCCGACCCGGGACAGATTAAGTCAGCCCCAGCATTTT. This translates into CASSPTRDRLSQPQHF.